This TCR beta chain emerged from a study of blood T cell repertoires in COVID-19. Across the whole study: Collection of acute and convalescent COVID-19 samples took place in the United States, Italy and Spain. Nucleic acid was either cDNA or gDNA, and it came from T cells, B-cell-depleted T cells, or PBMCs.

Authors' processing steps: By means of reference gene primer amplification, nucleated cell counts were estimated. Libraries were prepared by immunoSEQ multiplex PCR; TCRdb keeps only in-frame clonotypes and omits some of them. D and trimming come from the DNA, and the V and J calls and clone size come from that table. The sample has some 91,000 clones, approximately 82% seen once; the top ten hold about an eighth. This CDR3 has 15 amino acids. Germline V lookup: CDR1 LNHDA, CDR2 SQIVND (reference sequence). The J segment lost 5 bases and the V segment lost 3 bases, leaving 8 bases of the junction unmatched.

The TCR sequence derives from a human donor in a cohort sampled during active COVID-19. V and J are TRBV19 and TRBJ1-2, with 8 positions matching TRBD1. The sample comprised peripheral blood. The CDR3 nucleotides read TGTGCCAGTAGTATTTCTCGACAGGGGTATTATGGCTACACCTTC. It codes for CASSISRQGYYGYTF.